A single sample is the source of the 28 T cell receptor beta chains below, sequenced in a study of blood T cell repertoires in COVID-19. TCRdb's copy holds only in-frame clones and misses some; the assay was immunoSEQ multiplex PCR. Of roughly 120,000 clones in the sample, approximately 87% were seen once. Sequenced input: peripheral blood. These TCRs come from a woman aged 65 to 85 with acute or convalescent COVID-19.

The V gene is TRBV6-5, the J gene TRBJ1-1; tentative D call: TRBD1 (6 bases). V lost 6 bases, J lost 2 bases, and 13 bases lay in between. Germline assignment: CDR1 MNHEY and CDR2 SVGAGI. The CDR3 consists of 14 residues. The CDR3: CASSSGQINTEAFF. The DNA of the CDR3 is TGTGCCAGCAGCTCCGGACAGATTAACACTGAAGCTTTCTTT.

This clone was recorded only once. The chain is built from TRBV19 and TRBJ1-5, with a possible D match to TRBD1 (5 bases). The germline gives CDR1 LNHDA, CDR2 SQIVND (reference sequence). The V end lost 5 bases, the J end lost 4 bases, and 6 bases lay between the germline ends. This CDR3 has 12 amino acids. CDR3 bases: TGTGCCAGTAGTGCAGGGAATCAGCCCCAGCATTTT. Amino acid sequence: CASSAGNQPQHF.

The CDR3 is CASSDQGMNTEAFF. Here the CDR3 DNA reads TGTGCCAGCAGTGATCAGGGCATGAACACTGAAGCTTTCTTT. The V call is TRBV2, the J call TRBJ1-1, with D perhaps matching TRBD1 (5 bases). The germline V gene encodes CDR1 SNHLY and CDR2 FYNNEI. The V and J ends lost 3 bases and 0 bases respectively, with 8 bases between them. The CDR3 is 14 amino acids. Combining the CDR3 with reference TRBV2 and TRBJ1-1 gives the whole variable domain EPEVTQTPSHQVTQMGQEVILRCVPISNHLYFYWYRQILGQKVEFLVSFYNNEISEKSEIFDDQFSVERPDGSNFTLKIRSTKLEDSAMYFCASSDQGMNTEAFFGQGTRLTVV.

V and J are TRBV19 and TRBJ2-1, with TRBD2 identical over 8 bases. The CDR3 spans 14 residues. The V segment lost 8 bases and the J segment 8 bases; nucleotides outside the gene matches: 11. Germline CDR1 reads LNHDA; CDR2 reads SQIVND (reference sequence). The DNA of the CDR3 is TGTGCCAGTCAAGTGGCCAGCGGGGGCGATGAGCAGTTCTTC. This gives the protein CASQVASGGDEQFF.

This clone was recorded once. This sequence joins TRBV6-5 and TRBJ1-3; TRBD1 might be the D (6 bases). Trimming shortened V by 0 bases and J by 4 bases, and 13 bases separated the two germline ends. The length of the CDR3 is 16 residues. The germline V gene has CDR1 MNHEY and CDR2 SVGAGI. The CDR3, as DNA: TGTGCCAGCAGTTACTCGTCAGGGGTGGAAGGAAACACCATATATTTT. Translation gives CASSYSSGVEGNTIYF.

There are a few counts of this clone. The chain is built from TRBV7-9 and TRBJ1-2, with D possibly matching TRBD1 (6 bases). Germline loops: CDR1 SEHNR, CDR2 FQNEAQ (reference sequence). The CDR3 consists of 15 residues. V was trimmed by 0 bases and J by 2 bases, leaving 10 bases between them. CDR3 sequence: CASSLAQTGNYGYTF. DNA for the CDR3: TGTGCCAGCAGCTTAGCCCAAACAGGGAACTATGGCTACACCTTC.

V gene TRBV9 combines with J gene TRBJ2-1, with 9 positions matching TRBD1. Germline lookup yields CDR1 SGDLS and CDR2 YYNGEE. The CDR3 is 15 residues long. The V segment lost 2 bases and the J segment 2 bases; nucleotides outside the gene matches: 2. The CDR3 spells CASSVGQGTYNEQFF. CDR3 coding DNA: TGTGCCAGCAGCGTTGGACAGGGGACCTACAATGAGCAGTTCTTC.

The chain is built from TRBV19 and TRBJ2-2; D not certain. V was shortened by 3 bases and J by 5 bases, with 7 bases between the two germline ends. The CDR3 has 13 amino acids. Germline loops: CDR1 LNHDA, CDR2 SQIVND (reference sequence). The CDR3: CASSISTTGELFF. CDR3 bases: TGTGCCAGTAGTATTTCTACTACCGGGGAGCTGTTTTTT.

This chain links TRBV6-1 with TRBJ1-2, with D possibly matching TRBD1 (6 bases). Germline V CDR1 and CDR2: MNHNS, SASEGT. V lost 3 bases to trimming and J lost 6 bases, with 8 bases between them. The CDR3 extends over 12 amino acids. As DNA, the CDR3 is TGTGCCAGCAGTGAGTACAGGGATGGCTACACCTTC. It translates to CASSEYRDGYTF.

The rearrangement links TRBV2 to TRBJ2-5, with D perhaps TRBD2 (7 bases). V lost 1 base, J lost 6 bases, and 9 bases lay in between. The germline V gene has CDR1 SNHLY and CDR2 FYNNEI. The CDR3 has 13 residues. The CDR3 DNA follows: TGTGCCAGCAGTGAAGAGGGGGGGAAGACCCAGTACTTC. Translating it yields CASSEEGGKTQYF.

The V call is TRBV7-3, the J call TRBJ1-1, with unresolved D. This CDR3 has 15 amino acids. V was clipped by 5 bases and J by 0 bases, with 13 bases between them. Germline V gene sequence: CDR1 SGHTA, CDR2 FQGTGA. The CDR3 reads CASSPGGLMNTEAFF. CDR3 DNA: TGTGCCAGCAGCCCGGGAGGGTTGATGAACACTGAAGCTTTCTTT.

On this clone itself: One junction end disagrees with the germline gene, perhaps due to a read error. The chain uses TRBV7-7 and TRBJ1-6; tentatively, D is TRBD1 (6 bases). The germline gives CDR1 SSHAT, CDR2 FNYEAQ (reference sequence). This CDR3 spans 15 amino acids. This CDR3 is CASSSPTGRGSPLHF. CDR3 nucleotides: TGTGCTAGCAGCTCCCCAACAGGGAGAGGTTCACCCCTCCACTTT.

The chain recombines TRBV3-1 (or the pseudogene TRBV3-2) with TRBJ1-4; a weak D match, TRBD1 (5 bases). The CDR3 loop spans 14 amino acids. The germline V gene has CDR1 LGHDT and CDR2 YNNKEL (reference sequence). Trimming pared 1 base from V and 7 bases from J, leaving 10 bases between. Here the CDR3 DNA reads TGTGCCAGCAGCCAAGGGGGCGTCAGTGAAAAACTGTTTTTT. Translating gives CASSQGGVSEKLFF.

V gene TRBV7-2 combines with J gene TRBJ2-2; possibly TRBD1 for D (6 bases). The ends were cut back, 3 bases at V and 0 bases at J, with 8 bases in the middle. Germline CDR1 SGHTA, CDR2 FQGNSA. The CDR3 is 15 amino acids. DNA of the CDR3: TGTGCCAGCAGCTTGCAGGGGACGAACACCGGGGAGCTGTTTTTT. It codes for CASSLQGTNTGELFF.

V is TRBV19 and J is TRBJ1-4; 9 bases are a match to TRBD1. V was clipped by 6 bases and J by 0 bases; unmatched bases: 8. Germline CDR1 is LNHDA and CDR2 is SQIVND (reference sequence). This CDR3 has 17 amino acids. For the CDR3, the DNA is TGTGCCAGTAGAAACAGGGGGCGAGCTGCAACTAATGAAAAACTGTTTTTT. It specifies CASRNRGRAATNEKLFF.

The V call is TRBV24-1, the J call TRBJ2-7, with D maybe TRBD1 (5 bases). There are 14 residues in the CDR3. V was trimmed by 4 bases and J by 2 bases, leaving 11 bases between them. In germline, CDR1 is KGHDR, CDR2 SFDVKD. CDR3 DNA sequence: TGTGCCACCAGTGAGTCAGGGCCGACCTACGAGCAGTACTTC. Amino acids: CATSESGPTYEQYF.

The chain links TRBV5-4 to TRBJ2-1, with 9 bases fitting TRBD2. The CDR3 consists of 16 residues. The germline V gene has CDR1 SGHNT and CDR2 YYREEE (reference sequence). V lost 4 bases and J lost 4; bases outside the gene matches: 9. CDR3 sequence reads: CASSTREGGMYNEQFF. The CDR3 DNA reads as TGTGCCAGCAGCACGCGGGAGGGGGGAATGTACAATGAGCAGTTCTTC.

J is TRBJ2-4 and V is TRBV10-3; 16 positions match TRBD2. V gave up 5 bases and J gave up 1 base; unmatched junction bases: 8. The CDR3 loop spans 19 amino acids. Germline V gives CDR1 ENHRY, CDR2 SYGVKD. Written as DNA, the CDR3 is TGTGCCATCAGTCCACGGGGACTAGCGGGGGGGCCGGCCAAAAACATTCAGTACTTC. Its translation: CAISPRGLAGGPAKNIQYF.

Concerning this clone itself: Within the sample, other DNA sequences also encode this same CDR3. The chain combines TRBV2 with TRBJ2-7; D not resolved. V was pared by 5 bases and J by 4 bases, with 6 bases between. Per germline, CDR1 SNHLY and CDR2 FYNNEI. The CDR3 runs 11 residues. The CDR3 DNA reads TGTGCCAGCAGTCCCACATACGAGCAGTACTTC. Amino acid sequence: CASSPTYEQYF. Using reference TRBV2 and TRBJ2-7 for the parts outside the CDR3, the full variable domain is EPEVTQTPSHQVTQMGQEVILRCVPISNHLYFYWYRQILGQKVEFLVSFYNNEISEKSEIFDDQFSVERPDGSNFTLKIRSTKLEDSAMYFCASSPTYEQYFGPGTRLTVT.

The chain employs TRBV6-5 and TRBJ2-7; D may be TRBD1 (5 bases). The germline V gene has CDR1 MNHEY and CDR2 SVGAGI. The CDR3 is 13 residues long. Trimming took off 6 bases at V and 2 bases at J, with 11 bases between the two ends. The CDR3 loop reads CASRDRSPYEQYF. CDR3 in DNA: TGTGCCAGCAGAGACAGATCTCCCTACGAGCAGTACTTC.

The chain has TRBV27 and TRBJ1-2; 7 bases fit TRBD1. V lost 8 bases to trimming and J lost 5 bases; unmatched junction nucleotides: 5. The germline CDR1 and CDR2 sequences are MNHEY and SMNVEV (reference sequence). This CDR3 spans 12 amino acids. CDR3 bases: TGTGCCAGCCGGGGACAGTCTTATGGCTACACCTTC. Translating it yields CASRGQSYGYTF.

This clone was seen once. The gene calls are TRBV7-2 and TRBJ2-5, with 7 bases identical to TRBD1. V shed 4 bases, J shed 5 bases, and the junction held 13 bases outside the gene matches. Germline V CDR1 and CDR2: SGHTA, FQGNSA. This CDR3 contains 16 residues. CDR3 loop: CASSYRTGRMGETQYF. CDR3 DNA: TGTGCCAGCAGCTATAGGACAGGCCGGATGGGGGAGACCCAGTACTTC. The full variable domain, in which reference TRBV7-2 and TRBJ2-5 provide the parts outside the CDR3, is GAGVSQSPSNKVTEKGKDVELRCDPISGHTALYWYRQSLGQGLEFLIYFQGNSAPDKSGLPSDRFSAERTGGSVSTLTIQRTQQEDSAVYLCASSYRTGRMGETQYFGPGTRLLVL.

The rearrangement uses TRBV5-4 and TRBJ1-3; 12 bases match TRBD1. The CDR3 loop spans 14 amino acids. CDR1 is SGHNT, CDR2 YYREEE, per germline (reference sequence). J was trimmed by 11 bases and V by 4 bases; bases with no gene match: 7. For the CDR3, the DNA is TGTGCCAGCAGCGGGACAGGGGGCTACGGGGCCATATATTTT. Amino acids: CASSGTGGYGAIYF.

This clone appeared a single time. The rearrangement links TRBV9 to TRBJ1-2, with D unresolved. Germline CDR1 is SGDLS and CDR2 is YYNGEE. The CDR3 is made up of 15 amino acids. Trimming took off 0 bases at V and 3 bases at J, with 12 bases between the two ends. CDR3 loop: CASSVGAGQYYGYTF. CDR3 DNA: TGTGCCAGCAGCGTAGGGGCAGGCCAATACTATGGCTACACCTTC.

This chain joins TRBV28 and TRBJ2-4, with 8 bases fitting TRBD1. Germline V gene sequence: CDR1 MDHEN, CDR2 SYDVKM. The CDR3 runs to 15 residues. The J segment lost 6 bases and the V segment lost 5 bases, leaving 9 bases of the junction unmatched. The chain's CDR3 is CASSLLDRVGNIQYF. The CDR3 nucleotides read TGTGCCAGCAGTCTATTGGACAGGGTGGGAAACATTCAGTACTTC.

This clone was seen once. The rearrangement joins TRBV7-9 to TRBJ1-1; TRBD1 matches 9 bases. The CDR3 has 14 residues. V lost 5 bases, J lost 5 bases, and 6 bases stayed unmatched. Looked up from germline, CDR1 is SEHNR and CDR2 is FQNEAQ (reference sequence). Here the CDR3 reads CASSGDRVRTEAFF. The CDR3, as DNA: TGTGCCAGCAGCGGGGACAGGGTTAGAACTGAAGCTTTCTTT. Supplemented by reference TRBV7-9 and TRBJ1-1, the full variable domain reads DTGVSQNPRHKITKRGQNVTFRCDPISEHNRLYWYRQTLGQGPEFLTYFQNEAQLEKSRLLSDRFSAERPKGSFSTLEIQRTEQGDSAMYLCASSGDRVRTEAFFGQGTRLTVV.

V and J are TRBV2 and TRBJ1-1; D may be TRBD1 (5 bases). V lost 6 bases to trimming and J lost 0 bases, with 20 bases between them. The CDR3 length is 17 residues. Germline lookup yields CDR1 SNHLY and CDR2 FYNNEI. CDR3 nucleotide sequence: TGTGCCAGCAGGAGTCGAGGTTTAGGGGCGATGAACACTGAAGCTTTCTTT. Translation: CASRSRGLGAMNTEAFF.

V is TRBV7-9 and J is TRBJ1-6; unclear D gene. In germline, CDR1 is SEHNR, CDR2 FQNEAQ (reference sequence). The CDR3 totals 14 residues. V lost 1 base, J lost 10 bases, and 11 bases lay in between. The CDR3 loop is CASSLVKPGSPLHF. CDR3 in DNA: TGTGCCAGCAGCTTAGTTAAACCGGGGTCACCCCTCCACTTT.